This T cell receptor (beta chain) originates from a study of cytomegalovirus exposure and HLA in healthy donors. Across the study: Among the 300 to 500 genotyped donors, over 70% were placed in the Caucasian-associated ancestry cluster.

On this clone itself: Its cognate antigen is unknown.

Findings and limits, study-wide: An observed cluster of highly shared sequence variants was recorded as a likely sequencing artifact. Certain indistinguishable V segments, among them TRBV6-2 and TRBV6-3, were excluded. Trimming of TCR beta V- and J-genes showed a link, identified in a later analysis, to a missense DCLRE1C variant.

The V and J ends lost 5 bases and 9 bases, in that order; junction bases with no gene match: 17. CDR3 length equals 16 residues. CDR1 is SGHVS, CDR2 FQNEAQ, per germline. PCR primers comprised 60 Vbeta and 13 Jbeta primers. Measured with immunoSEQ multiplex PCR; TCRdb has only the in-frame clones, and not every one. The table shows about 120,000 clones, with around three quarters occurring only once. The receptor was isolated from a woman aged 40-49 years in good health and CMV-seropositive. Sample: PBMCs. The chain is built from TRBV7-8 and TRBJ2-7; 9 bases are shared with TRBD2. The CDR3 region is CASSPGWREGSGGQYF. DNA of the CDR3: TGTGCCAGCAGCCCCGGGTGGCGGGAGGGTTCCGGGGGGCAGTACTTC.